This T cell receptor beta chain emerged from a study of T cell responses to AZD1222 COVID-19 vaccine. Study conclusions and caveats: The sample set comprised mostly white British donors with more females, and clonal diversity was possibly underestimated. CD4 TCRs associated with vaccination spanned spike, dominating at 160-218 and 743-854. As reported, nearly half of all spike-specific TCRs target variant regions that are unmutated.

As for this clone: The antigen is undetermined.

V was pared by 5 bases and J by 6 bases, with 16 bases between. Germline CDR1 is SGHTA and CDR2 is FQGNSA. This CDR3 contains 14 residues. Sequenced by immunoSEQ multiplex PCR; TCRdb stores in-frame clones only, minus some. The table lists 70,000 to 95,000 clones, roughly 86% of them singletons. The rearrangement links TRBV7-2 to TRBJ2-5, with D possibly being TRBD1 (6 bases). The TCR originated in an adult in good health. The input for sequencing was peripheral blood, taken on day 0 of MenACWY control vaccination. The CDR3 loop is CASSINQWGQTQYF. The DNA of the CDR3 is TGTGCCAGCAGCATAAACCAGTGGGGGCAGACCCAGTACTTC.